The present TCR beta chain was sequenced within a study of brain T cells in children with intractable seizures. Findings and caveats of the study: HCMV serostatus was not known, and viral specificity came from CDR3 similarity only. Pre- and post-surgery blood differed in depth, so pre-surgery absences may be undersampling.

Profiled with immunoSEQ multiplex PCR; TCRdb holds only in-frame clones, not every one. Altogether about 340,000 clones are present, over 90% being singletons, with the ten largest covering 5.5% to 6%. Comment on this clone: Antigen unknown.

CDR3 length equals 15 residues. Germline CDR1 SGHRS, CDR2 YFSETQ. Losses at the gene ends were 1 base for V and 6 bases for J; bases not matched to a gene: 7. Time point indicated: blood from clinic visit 5 months post-surgery; TSC patient then seizure free. Pre-surgery treatment included at least one anti-epileptic drug. The sequencing here drew on peripheral blood, taken less than 6 months after surgery. The receptor's source is a boy under three years old with tuberous sclerosis and intractable seizures. The chain carries TRBV5-1 and TRBJ2-7; 10 nucleotides agree with TRBD1. This CDR3 reads CASSLIGTGEREQYF. CDR3 sequence (DNA): TGCGCCAGCAGCTTGATCGGGACAGGGGAACGCGAGCAGTACTTC.